This paragraph reports one TCR beta chain. Using the 5' RACE reads, TCRdb records one entry per CDR3 protein without DNA. There are 500,000 to 600,000 distinct CDR3 sequences in the sample, with approximately 4% held by the top ten. The CDR3 extends over 17 amino acids. Germline CDR1 and CDR2: LGHDT and YNNKEL (reference sequence). The sample comes from a study of T cells expressing NK-cell markers. The chain couples TRBV3-1 to TRBJ2-1; TCRdb outputs TRBD2, but without DNA this stays unchecked. The clonotype originates from a young man in good health. Specimen: blood T cells: a sorted CD56 or NKG2C T cell subset, CD4+ or CD8+ T cells, or bulk PBMC T cells (not recorded which). Here the CDR3 reads CASSQEGGLAGSREQFF.